This T cell receptor beta chain comes out of a study of CXCR3-negative and CXCR3-positive naive CD8 T cells (dated by TCRdb to between 2018 and 2021). Study-wide context: In total, some 130 million TRB reads were obtained, or roughly 1.5 +/- 0.3 million reads per library. Diversity and physicochemical repertoire analyses were performed on some 10 donors pooled from two independent experiments. Naive subsets from five or six donors and memory cells from 3 donors were included in the TRBV-TRBJ cluster analysis. The full study reports these points: Freshly isolated PBMCs were used for most assays because CXCR3 expression went down partially after cryopreservation. Both naive subsets had comparably high repertoire diversity, while memory CD8+ T cells had much lower repertoire diversity. Naive CXCR3-negative and CXCR3-positive cells from the same donor showed similar TRBV-TRBJ usage, whereas memory cells showed distinct patterns. Because surface CD5, which is linked to self-reactivity in mice, was comparable between the naive subsets, TCR interaction strength was also inferred from TRB CDR3 physicochemical properties. Compared with CXCR3-negative naive cells, CXCR3-positive naive cells had TRB CDR3s with higher hydrophobicity (lower Kidera factor 4), lower energy, and higher strength and volume indices.

This sample was sequenced with a NextSeq 550. The Human TCR Profiling Kit (MiLaboratory) was used to make UMI-labeled 5' RACE TRB cDNA libraries. cDNA synthesis used the entire amount of extracted RNA, and PCR amplification then used the entire amount of cDNA produced. The libraries were made side by side, with each library going through the same number of PCR cycles. The authors' pipeline ran thus. With a minimum of two reads required per UMI, MIGEC and MiXCR pulled out about 53,000 +/- 10,000 unique UMI-labeled TRB cDNA molecules from each library. Each library averaged approximately 40,000 +/- 10,000 functional in-frame TRB CDR3 nucleotide clonotypes without stop codons. After each sample was downsampled to 5000 UMI-labeled TRB molecules, VDJtools was used to calculate diversity metrics such as normalized Shannon-Wiener and Chao1. For the central five CDR3 residues, VDJtools calculated physicochemical properties weighted by clonotype size, namely interaction energy, strength, volume and Kidera factor 4. The reads, reprocessed by TCRdb, yield one row per CDR3 protein sequence and no DNA. These V and J calls originate from TCRdb's pipeline instead of the authors' own analysis. This sample's table contains about 6,700 distinct CDR3 sequences. Approximately 0.98% of the sample is held by the ten biggest clonotypes.

As regards this clonotype: Its antigen is currently not known.

The CDR3 starts with the cysteine, ends with the phenylalanine, and has 13 residues. No DNA was logged. Looking up the germline V gene yields CDR1 SQVTM and CDR2 ANQGSEA. Each CD8+ T cell subset was flow-sorted in triplicate, and 300,000 cells per subset were placed directly into RLT lysis buffer. To exclude memory contaminants, naive CD8+ T cells were stringently defined as CD45RO-CCR7+CD27+CD95-. Using standard density gradient centrifugation, peripheral blood mononuclear cells were isolated from buffy coats. A FACSAria III was used to flow-sort naive CXCR3-negative and CXCR3-positive CD8+ T cells. Total RNA was extracted from sorted cells using an RNeasy Mini Kit.

The material sequenced was naive CXCR3- CD8+ T cells from blood. This specimen's cell subset or site label, interpreted: CD45RO-CCR7+CD27+CD95- naive CD8+ T cells lacking CXCR3 (TNR3-). This clonotype was obtained from a human donor in good health. Some clones in this sample may be carry-over from other donors' samples. The rearranged segments are TRBV29-1 and TRBJ2-7. The CDR3 region: CSVEIGWNYEQYF.